The rows below give T cell receptor beta chains drawn from one sample of a study of cytomegalovirus exposure and HLA in healthy donors. This table comes from immunoSEQ multiplex PCR, and its TCRdb copy is limited to in-frame clones, with some not included. In the table there are some 66,000 clones, approximately 78% of which are singletons. Sequencing was carried out using PBMCs. The receptors were gathered from a man between 35 and 55 years old in good health and CMV-seronegative. Both conserved end residues are part of each CDR3. Fields, in order: clone size, V gene, D gene, J gene, CDR3 protein, CDR3 DNA. D genes are given only for firm matches. The size of a clone is reported for some rows only, either as once, few or many, or as a class for expanded clones.

few	TRBV6-1	TRBD2	TRBJ2-1	CARRQRGTYNEQFF	TGTGCCCGCAGGCAGCGGGGGACCTACAATGAGCAGTTCTTC
.	TRBV2	.	TRBJ1-1	CASTYGQGQNTEAFF	TGTGCCAGCACTTACGGGCAGGGACAGAACACTGAAGCTTTCTTT
.	TRBV28	.	TRBJ2-1	CASSPREVVNEQFF	TGTGCCAGCAGTCCTCGAGAGGTCGTCAATGAGCAGTTCTTC
.	TRBV5-1	.	TRBJ2-5	CASSSRGTAGRETQYF	TGCGCCAGCAGCTCCCGGGGGACAGCCGGTCGAGAGACCCAGTACTTC
.	TRBV2	.	TRBJ2-3	CASSGRADTQYF	TGTGCCAGCAGTGGGAGGGCAGATACGCAGTATTTT
.	TRBV7-2	TRBD2	TRBJ2-7	CASSEGLAGVGEQYF	TGTGCCAGCAGCGAAGGACTAGCGGGAGTGGGCGAGCAGTACTTC
few	TRBV11-3	.	TRBJ2-7	CASSSTGPGSYEQYF	TGTGCCAGCAGCTCTACAGGGCCCGGCTCCTACGAGCAGTACTTC
.	TRBV2	.	TRBJ2-1	CASSFGTNYNEQFF	TGTGCCAGCAGTTTCGGGACAAATTACAATGAGCAGTTCTTC
.	TRBV15	.	TRBJ1-5	CATSRDLGTTSSPQHF	TGTGCCACCAGCAGAGATTTAGGTACTACGTCCTCGCCCCAGCATTTT
.	TRBV11-3	.	TRBJ2-7	CASSFDGGEDEQYF	TGTGCCAGCAGCTTCGACGGGGGAGAGGACGAGCAGTACTTC
once	TRBV18	.	TRBJ1-2	CASSMDSINYGYTF	TGTGCCAGCTCTATGGACAGCATAAACTATGGCTACACCTTC
few	TRBV2	.	TRBJ1-5	CASRDTGNQPQHF	TGTGCCAGCAGGGACACCGGCAATCAGCCCCAGCATTTT
.	TRBV4-1	.	TRBJ2-5	CASSQETQGETQYF	TGCGCCAGCAGCCAAGAGACCCAGGGTGAGACCCAGTACTTC
.	TRBV9	.	TRBJ2-7	CASSVAPAGSYEQYF	TGTGCCAGCAGCGTAGCCCCAGCGGGCTCCTACGAGCAGTACTTC
.	TRBV5-6	.	TRBJ1-1	CASSRREGTEAFF	TGTGCCAGCAGTCGGAGAGAGGGCACTGAAGCTTTCTTT
.	TRBV7-9	.	TRBJ2-1	CASSLPQDREQFF	TGTGCCAGCAGCTTACCCCAGGACAGAGAGCAGTTCTTC
.	TRBV5-1	TRBD1	TRBJ2-7	CASSAQGQGTYEQYF	TGCGCCAGCAGCGCCCAGGGACAGGGAACCTACGAGCAGTACTTC
.	TRBV19	TRBD1	TRBJ2-1	CASSKGQGPSYNEQFF	TGTGCCAGTAGCAAAGGACAGGGCCCCTCCTACAATGAGCAGTTCTTC
.	TRBV27	TRBD1	TRBJ2-7	CASSPRTGGYEQYF	TGTGCCAGCAGTCCGAGGACAGGGGGCTACGAGCAGTACTTC
.	TRBV11-2	.	TRBJ1-5	CASSLGPSNQPQHF	TGTGCCAGCAGCTTAGGGCCGAGCAATCAGCCCCAGCATTTT
.	TRBV19	.	TRBJ2-2	CASSGWANTGELFF	TGTGCCAGTAGCGGTTGGGCAAACACCGGGGAGCTGTTTTTT
.	TRBV27	TRBD1	TRBJ1-5	CASSSTGKGNQPQHF	TGTGCCAGCAGTTCGACAGGGAAGGGCAATCAGCCCCAGCATTTT
once	TRBV7-3	TRBD1	TRBJ1-1	CASSATGENTEAFF	TGTGCCAGCAGCGCAACAGGGGAAAACACTGAAGCTTTCTTT
.	TRBV2	.	TRBJ2-2	CASSSSSTGELFF	TGTGCCAGCAGCTCAAGCTCGACCGGGGAGCTGTTTTTT
.	TRBV5-4	.	TRBJ2-7	CASSLAGGQVEQYF	TGTGCCAGCAGCTTGGCGGGGGGACAGGTCGAGCAGTACTTC
.	TRBV6-5	TRBD1	TRBJ1-2	CASRTRGGTVISYTF	TGTGCCAGCAGGACACGCGGGGGGACAGTTATCAGCTACACCTTC
.	TRBV27	TRBD1	TRBJ2-7	CASSLMPGQGLFEQYF	TGTGCCAGCAGTTTAATGCCGGGACAGGGGTTGTTCGAGCAGTACTTC
few	TRBV4-1	.	TRBJ1-4	CASSQDRGLRDEKLFF	TGCGCCAGCAGCCAAGATCGCGGCCTCAGGGATGAAAAACTGTTTTTT
few	TRBV7-3	TRBD1	TRBJ2-6	CASSLQTGMLSGANVLTF	TGTGCCAGCAGCCTACAGACAGGGATGTTGTCTGGGGCCAACGTCCTGACTTTC
.	TRBV29-1	.	TRBJ2-3	CSVGLDTDTQYF	TGCAGCGTTGGACTGGACACAGATACGCAGTATTTT
.	TRBV19	TRBD1	TRBJ2-7	CASSRGQYSYEQYF	TGTGCCAGTAGTAGGGGACAGTATTCCTACGAGCAGTACTTC
.	TRBV29-1	TRBD1	TRBJ2-7	CSVEVDRGVEQYF	TGCAGCGTTGAGGTCGACAGGGGAGTAGAGCAGTACTTC
.	TRBV6-5	TRBD1	TRBJ2-5	CASSYLGQGGQTQYF	TGTGCCAGCAGTTATTTAGGACAGGGGGGGCAGACCCAGTACTTC
.	TRBV27	TRBD1	TRBJ2-1	CASALDRRVNEQFF	TGTGCCAGCGCATTGGACAGGCGCGTCAATGAGCAGTTCTTC
.	TRBV14	TRBD1	TRBJ2-1	CASSQVRSGTEFF	TGTGCCAGCAGCCAAGTCCGTTCCGGGACAGAGTTCTTC
medium-sized	TRBV28	.	TRBJ2-1	CASSFLTANSLGGNEQFF	TGTGCCAGCAGTTTTCTGACAGCCAATTCCTTGGGGGGCAATGAGCAGTTCTTC
few	TRBV2	.	TRBJ1-5	CASSLSQGTQPQHF	TGTGCCAGCAGTTTATCCCAGGGAACTCAGCCCCAGCATTTT
.	TRBV5-1	TRBD2	TRBJ2-3	CASSFASSGGGSDTQYF	TGCGCCAGCAGCTTCGCCTCTAGCGGGGGGGGTTCAGATACGCAGTATTTT
once	TRBV7-2	TRBD1	TRBJ1-1	CASSLAFRDRANTEAFF	TGTGCCAGCAGCTTAGCTTTCCGGGACAGGGCGAACACTGAAGCTTTCTTT
few	TRBV5-1	.	TRBJ1-2	CASSESPRSYGYTF	TGCGCCAGCAGCGAGAGCCCTCGTAGCTATGGCTACACCTTC
.	TRBV7-8	.	TRBJ1-3	CASSWGGGTGNTIYF	TGTGCCAGCAGCTGGGGCGGGGGGACTGGAAACACCATATATTTT
.	TRBV6-1	.	TRBJ2-5	CASSEAIDYQETQYF	TGTGCCAGCAGTGAAGCTATCGACTACCAAGAGACCCAGTACTTC
.	TRBV6-1	TRBD2	TRBJ2-1	CASSIPSGRFEQFF	TGTGCCAGCAGTATCCCTAGCGGGAGATTCGAGCAGTTCTTC
.	TRBV5-1	.	TRBJ2-1	CASSLMGGPSYNEQFF	TGCGCCAGCAGCTTGATGGGGGGGCCCTCCTACAATGAGCAGTTCTTC
.	TRBV2	TRBD2	TRBJ2-1	CASQGSGVSYSYNEQFF	TGTGCCAGCCAAGGTAGCGGGGTCTCTTATTCCTACAATGAGCAGTTCTTC
.	TRBV2	TRBD1	TRBJ2-3	CASSIDRGPDTQYF	TGTGCCAGCAGTATAGACAGGGGGCCAGATACGCAGTATTTT
.	TRBV6-1	.	TRBJ2-5	CASSAQGYQETQYF	TGTGCCAGCAGTGCCCAGGGTTACCAAGAGACCCAGTACTTC
few	TRBV19	TRBD2	TRBJ2-5	CASSIGASGALLKTQYF	TGTGCCAGTAGTATAGGTGCTAGCGGGGCACTTCTGAAGACCCAGTACTTC
few	TRBV2	TRBD1	TRBJ1-4	CASSPKPPGTGEEKLFF	TGTGCCAGCAGCCCTAAACCCCCCGGGACAGGGGAGGAAAAACTGTTTTTT